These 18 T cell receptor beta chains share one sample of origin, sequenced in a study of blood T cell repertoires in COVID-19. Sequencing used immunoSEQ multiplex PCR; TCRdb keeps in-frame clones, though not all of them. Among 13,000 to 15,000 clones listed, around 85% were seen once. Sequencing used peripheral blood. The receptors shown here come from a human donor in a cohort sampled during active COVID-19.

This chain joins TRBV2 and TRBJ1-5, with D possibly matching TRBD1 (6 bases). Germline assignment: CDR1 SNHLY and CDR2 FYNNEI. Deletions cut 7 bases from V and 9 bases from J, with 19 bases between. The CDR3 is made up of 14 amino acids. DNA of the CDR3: TGTGCCAGCAATCAGGGGCCAGGATTTTCGCCCCAGCATTTT. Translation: CASNQGPGFSPQHF.

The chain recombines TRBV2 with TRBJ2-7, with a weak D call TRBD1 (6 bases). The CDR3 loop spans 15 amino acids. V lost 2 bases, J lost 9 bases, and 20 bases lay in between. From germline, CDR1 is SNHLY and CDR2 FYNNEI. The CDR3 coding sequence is TGTGCCAGCAGTGAATCCCAGGTACTCAGGGGTTGGCAGTACTTC. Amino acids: CASSESQVLRGWQYF.

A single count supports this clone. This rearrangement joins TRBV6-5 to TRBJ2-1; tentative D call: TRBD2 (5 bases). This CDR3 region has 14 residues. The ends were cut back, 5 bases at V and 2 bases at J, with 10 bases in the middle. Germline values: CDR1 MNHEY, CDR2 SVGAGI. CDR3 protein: CASSNTRPYNEQFF. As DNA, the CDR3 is TGTGCCAGCAGTAATACTAGACCCTACAATGAGCAGTTCTTC.

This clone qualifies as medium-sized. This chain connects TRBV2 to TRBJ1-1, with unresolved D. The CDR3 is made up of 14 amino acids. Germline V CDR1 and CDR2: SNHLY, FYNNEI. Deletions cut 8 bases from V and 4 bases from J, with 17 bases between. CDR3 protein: CASDPDAGSTEAFF. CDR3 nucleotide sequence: TGTGCCAGCGACCCCGATGCGGGCAGCACTGAAGCTTTCTTT. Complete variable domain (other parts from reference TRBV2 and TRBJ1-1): EPEVTQTPSHQVTQMGQEVILRCVPISNHLYFYWYRQILGQKVEFLVSFYNNEISEKSEIFDDQFSVERPDGSNFTLKIRSTKLEDSAMYFCASDPDAGSTEAFFGQGTRLTVV.

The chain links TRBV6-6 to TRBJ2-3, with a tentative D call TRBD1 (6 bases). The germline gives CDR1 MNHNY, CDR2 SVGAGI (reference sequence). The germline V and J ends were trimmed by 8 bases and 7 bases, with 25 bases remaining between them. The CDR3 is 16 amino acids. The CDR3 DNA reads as TGTGCCAGCCATTCGAAGGGGGAGACAGTTTTCTATACGCAGTATTTT. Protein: CASHSKGETVFYTQYF.

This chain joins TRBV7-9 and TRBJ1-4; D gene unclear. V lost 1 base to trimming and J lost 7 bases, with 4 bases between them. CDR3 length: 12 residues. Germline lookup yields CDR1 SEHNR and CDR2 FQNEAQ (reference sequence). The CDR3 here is CASSLGLEKLFF. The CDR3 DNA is TGTGCCAGCAGCTTAGGACTTGAAAAACTGTTTTTT.

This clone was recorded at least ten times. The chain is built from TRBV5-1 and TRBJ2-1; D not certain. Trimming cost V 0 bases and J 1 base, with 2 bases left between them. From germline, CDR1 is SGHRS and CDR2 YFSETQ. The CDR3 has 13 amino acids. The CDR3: CASSLASYNEQFF. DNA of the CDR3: TGCGCCAGCAGCTTGGCTTCCTACAATGAGCAGTTCTTC.

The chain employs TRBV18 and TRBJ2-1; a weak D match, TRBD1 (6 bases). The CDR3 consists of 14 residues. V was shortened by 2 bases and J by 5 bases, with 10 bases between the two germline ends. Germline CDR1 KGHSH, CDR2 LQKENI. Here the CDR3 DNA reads TGTGCCAGCTCACCAATATCAGGGGACAATGAGCAGTTCTTC. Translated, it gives CASSPISGDNEQFF.

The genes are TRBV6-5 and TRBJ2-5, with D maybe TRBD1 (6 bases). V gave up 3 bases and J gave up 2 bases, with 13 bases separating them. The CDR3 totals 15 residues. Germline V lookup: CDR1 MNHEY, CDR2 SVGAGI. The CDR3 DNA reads TGTGCCAGCAGTTATTCCGGGACAAGACAAGAGACCCAGTACTTC. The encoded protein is CASSYSGTRQETQYF.

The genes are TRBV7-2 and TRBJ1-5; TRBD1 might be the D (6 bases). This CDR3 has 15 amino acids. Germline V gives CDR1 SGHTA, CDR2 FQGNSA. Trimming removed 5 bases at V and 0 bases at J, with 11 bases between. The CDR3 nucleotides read TGTGCCAGCAGCCCGAAGACAGGTAGCAATCAGCCCCAGCATTTT. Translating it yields CASSPKTGSNQPQHF.

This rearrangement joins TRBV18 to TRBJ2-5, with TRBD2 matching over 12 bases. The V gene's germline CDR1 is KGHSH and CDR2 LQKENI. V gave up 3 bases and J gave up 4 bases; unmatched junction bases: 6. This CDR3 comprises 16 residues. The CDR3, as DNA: TGTGCCAGCTCACCCACTAGCGGGAGGCTCGGAGAGACCCAGTACTTC. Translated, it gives CASSPTSGRLGETQYF.

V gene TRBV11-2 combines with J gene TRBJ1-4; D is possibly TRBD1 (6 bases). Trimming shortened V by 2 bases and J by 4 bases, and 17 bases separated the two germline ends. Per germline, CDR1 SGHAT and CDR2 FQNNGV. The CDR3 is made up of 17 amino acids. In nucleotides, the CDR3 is TGTGCCAGCAGCTTATTTGGGGGGGCTACAATTAATGAAAAACTGTTTTTT. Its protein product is CASSLFGGATINEKLFF.

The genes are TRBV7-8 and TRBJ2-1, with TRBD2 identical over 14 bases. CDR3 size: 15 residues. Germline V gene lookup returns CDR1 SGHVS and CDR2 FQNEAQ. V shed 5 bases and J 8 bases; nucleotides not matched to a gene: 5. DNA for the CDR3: TGTGCCAGCAGCCTCCGACTAGCGGGAGGGTATGAGCAGTTCTTC. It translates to CASSLRLAGGYEQFF. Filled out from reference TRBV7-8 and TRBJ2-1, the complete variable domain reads GAGVSQSPRYKVAKRGQDVALRCDPISGHVSLFWYQQALGQGPEFLTYFQNEAQLDKSGLPSDRFFAERPEGSVSTLKIQRTQQEDSAVYLCASSLRLAGGYEQFFGPGTRLTVL.

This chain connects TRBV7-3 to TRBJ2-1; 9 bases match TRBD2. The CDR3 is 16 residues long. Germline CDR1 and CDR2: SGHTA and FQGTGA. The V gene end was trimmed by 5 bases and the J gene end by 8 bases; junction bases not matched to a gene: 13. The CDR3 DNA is TGTGCCAGCAGCCCGCTAGCGGGGACCCCTCAGGATGAGCAGTTCTTC. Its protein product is CASSPLAGTPQDEQFF.

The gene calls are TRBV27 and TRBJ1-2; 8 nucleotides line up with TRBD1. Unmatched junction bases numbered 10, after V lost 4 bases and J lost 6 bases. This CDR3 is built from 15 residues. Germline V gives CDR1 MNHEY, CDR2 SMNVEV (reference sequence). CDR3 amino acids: CASSSPGQGINGYTF. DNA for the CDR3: TGTGCCAGCAGTTCCCCCGGACAGGGAATAAATGGCTACACCTTC.

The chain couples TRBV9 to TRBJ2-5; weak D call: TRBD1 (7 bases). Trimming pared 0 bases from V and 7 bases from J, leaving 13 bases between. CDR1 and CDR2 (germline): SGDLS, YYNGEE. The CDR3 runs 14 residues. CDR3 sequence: CASSVASQGGTQYF. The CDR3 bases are TGTGCCAGCAGCGTAGCCTCTCAGGGGGGGACCCAGTACTTC.

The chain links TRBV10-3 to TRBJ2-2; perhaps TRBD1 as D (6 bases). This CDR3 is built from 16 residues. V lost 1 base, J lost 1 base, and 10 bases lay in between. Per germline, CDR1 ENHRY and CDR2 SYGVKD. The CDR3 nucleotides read TGTGCCATCAGTGAGTTTGGGACAATGAACACCGGGGAGCTGTTTTTT. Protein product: CAISEFGTMNTGELFF.

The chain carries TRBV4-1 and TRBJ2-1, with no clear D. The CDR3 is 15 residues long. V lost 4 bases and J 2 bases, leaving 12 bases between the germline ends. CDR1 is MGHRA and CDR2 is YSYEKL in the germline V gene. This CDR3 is CASSLTHYTYNEQFF. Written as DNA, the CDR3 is TGCGCCAGCAGCCTGACTCATTATACCTACAATGAGCAGTTCTTC.